These T cell receptor beta chains were read from a single sample in a study of T and B cells in COVID-19 patients. A single record per CDR3 protein comes from TCRdb applying MiXCR to the multiplex PCR reads. The sample records fewer than 10,000 distinct CDR3 sequences, approximately 33% being singletons. Sequenced: blood. All receptors come from a human donor who had recovered from COVID-19. Both conserved end residues are part of each CDR3. Fields, in order: J gene, V gene, D gene, clone size, CDR3 DNA, CDR3 protein. A D gene is named only where the DNA matches it firmly. The size entry is marked missing in some rows and otherwise reads once, few, many or a size class.

TRBJ1-3 | TRBV6-5 | - | - | TGTGCCAGCAGTTACCGGTACTCTGGAAACACCATATATTTT | CASSYRYSGNTIYF
TRBJ2-5 | TRBV4-2 | TRBD2 | - | TGTGCCAGCAGCCAAGACGTGGGACTAGCGGGGGGCCCGACCCAGTACTTC | CASSQDVGLAGGPTQYF
TRBJ2-7 | TRBV7-2 | TRBD1 | - | TGTGCCAGCAGGGCGGACAGGGCCTACGAGCAGTACTTC | CASRADRAYEQYF
TRBJ2-3 | TRBV6-5 | - | medium-sized | TGTGCCAGCAGGGAGGTTAGCACAGATACGCAGTATTTT | CASREVSTDTQYF
TRBJ2-3 | TRBV19 | TRBD2 | - | TGTGCCAGTAGTATATTAGCGGGGGAGGCAGATACGCAGTATTTT | CASSILAGEADTQYF
TRBJ1-2 | TRBV5-5 | - | medium-sized | TGTGCCAGCAGCGCGCCGAGGGACTATGGCTACACCTTC | CASSAPRDYGYTF
TRBJ2-1 | TRBV13 | TRBD2 | medium-sized | TGTGCCAGCAGCAGCTCGGACGGGACTACCGACAATGAGCAGTTCTTC | CASSSSDGTTDNEQFF
TRBJ2-7 | TRBV11-1 | - | - | TGTGCCAGCAGCTTAGCGGAGGGACTGGGATACGAGCAGTACTTC | CASSLAEGLGYEQYF
TRBJ2-5 | TRBV11-1 | TRBD1 | medium-sized | TGTGCCAGCAGCTCAAGACAGGGCGCCCAAGAGACCCAGTACTTC | CASSSRQGAQETQYF
TRBJ2-1 | TRBV6-5 | TRBD2 | few | TGTGCCAGCAGTTACTCGCGCGCTGCGGGGGGCACTTACAATGAGCAGTTCTTC | CASSYSRAAGGTYNEQFF
TRBJ2-7 | TRBV12-3/TRBV12-4 | - | medium-sized | TGTGCCAGCAGTTTGGGGAAGGGCTACGAGCAGTACTTC | CASSLGKGYEQYF